This T cell receptor (beta chain) stems from a study of blood T cell repertoires in COVID-19. Whole-study context: Sites in the United States, Italy and Spain provided acute and convalescent COVID-19 samples. Sources were T cells, B-cell-depleted T cells, or PBMCs; the material itself was cDNA or gDNA.

Germline CDR1 is LGHNA and CDR2 is YSLEER. The V and J ends lost 0 bases and 5 bases respectively, with 14 bases between them. The CDR3 runs 16 residues. As originally analysed: Amplification of reference gene primers provided the estimated nucleated cell counts. Assay used: immunoSEQ multiplex PCR; TCRdb lists only in-frame clones, some missing. The DNA was the basis for D and trimming; V, J and clone size are from that table. The data contain some 200,000 clones, about 86% of them singletons. Material for sequencing was peripheral blood. The sequence was collected from an older woman with acute or convalescent COVID-19. The V gene is TRBV4-3, the J gene TRBJ1-5; weak D call: TRBD1 (5 bases). The CDR3 DNA reads as TGCGCCAGCAGCCAAGATTGGCGGGGCCAATATCAGCCCCAGCATTTT. Protein: CASSQDWRGQYQPQHF.